This TCR beta chain appears in the sequencing data of a study of T-cell memory formation after mild COVID-19. Study-wide points: Day 15 to 85 contractors were CD4/CD8 balanced; later expanders leaned CD4+.

This CDR3 comprises 16 residues. Per the germline V gene, CDR1 is LNHDA and CDR2 is SQIVND (reference sequence). V lost 4 bases, J lost 4 bases, and 11 bases stayed unmatched. 5'RACE primed from the constant segment yielded TCR alpha and TCR beta cDNA libraries bearing sample barcodes and UMIs. TCRdb redid the calling of the 5' RACE reads with MiXCR, one entry per CDR3 protein. The repertoire holds some 190,000 distinct CDR3 sequences, with 16% as singletons. On this clonotype itself: As yet, its antigen is unknown.

The chain employs TRBV19 and TRBJ2-5; 8 bases map to TRBD2. This TCR derives from an adult woman who had mild COVID-19 (a few samples of this study predate the infection). Cell type and time point are not known. The sample consisted of PBMCs or a T cell subset sorted from them (not recorded which). CDR3 protein: CASSTRGSGKGETQYF. Here the CDR3 DNA reads TGTGCCAGTAGTACCCGGGGTAGCGGGAAAGGAGAGACCCAGTACTTC.